This passage covers 8 T cell receptor beta chains from one sample sequenced in a study of identical twins. From the 5' RACE reads, TCRdb called clonotypes with MiXCR, one entry per CDR3 protein. Of hundreds of thousands of distinct CDR3 sequences in the sample, around a sixth were seen once. The sample also formed part of further work on T cells expressing NK-cell markers.

The sample comprised PBMCs. Every receptor here comes from a woman between 18 and 30 years old in good health.

The gene calls are TRBV12-3 or TRBV12-4 and TRBJ2-7, with unresolved D. This CDR3 comprises 15 residues. The V gene lost 1 base and the J gene lost 2 bases, with 12 bases spanning the gap. CDR3 sequence reads: CASSLGALGTYEQYF. The CDR3 coding sequence is TGTGCCAGCAGTTTAGGCGCCCTTGGTACCTACGAGCAGTACTTC.

This clonotype has just a few counts. V and J are TRBV20-1 and TRBJ2-1, with D hard to call. This CDR3 contains 12 residues. V shed 7 bases and J shed 3 bases, with 10 bases lying between them. Germline assignment: CDR1 DFQATT and CDR2 SNEGSKA (reference sequence). The CDR3 DNA follows: TGCAGTGGGGCGGTCGACTACAATGAGCAGTTCTTC. This encodes CSGAVDYNEQFF.

The rearrangement joins TRBV12-3 or TRBV12-4 to TRBJ2-1, with TRBD1 matching over 7 bases. This CDR3 contains 15 residues. The trim removed 3 bases at V and 9 bases at J, leaving 11 bases unmatched. The CDR3 DNA follows: TGTGCCAGCAGTTTCAGACAGGGTATTTTAGGTGAGCAGTTCTTC. Residues: CASSFRQGILGEQFF.

The gene calls are TRBV20-1 and TRBJ2-1; 10 bases match TRBD2. V was pared by 6 bases and J by 8 bases, with 10 bases of the junction left unmatched. From germline, CDR1 is DFQATT and CDR2 SNEGSKA (reference sequence). The CDR3 spans 14 residues. The CDR3 loop reads CSARWGLAWDEQFF. The CDR3 nucleotides read TGCAGTGCGAGATGGGGACTAGCGTGGGATGAGCAGTTCTTC.

The genes are TRBV12-3 or TRBV12-4 and TRBJ1-5; tentatively, D is TRBD1 (5 bases). The CDR3 sequence is 14 residues long. V lost 3 bases and J lost 7, with 13 bases in between. The CDR3 protein is CASSFSQGGQPQHF. CDR3 coding DNA: TGTGCCAGCAGTTTTAGTCAGGGCGGGCAGCCCCAGCATTTT.

V is TRBV11-2 and J is TRBJ2-3; perhaps TRBD2 as D (7 bases). Germline-derived CDR1 and CDR2 are SGHAT and FQNNGV. CDR3 size: 15 residues. Trimming took off 3 bases at V and 5 bases at J, with 15 bases between the two ends. CDR3 sequence reads: CASSLVGGHIDTQYF. CDR3 sequence (DNA): TGTGCCAGCAGCTTGGTGGGGGGGCACATAGATACGCAGTATTTT.

In this sample, this clonotype turned up a few times. The chain combines TRBV9 with TRBJ2-3, with D hard to call. V was cut by 4 bases and J by 4 bases, with 13 bases left in between. This CDR3 is 14 amino acids long. Germline CDR1 and CDR2: SGDLS and YYNGEE. CDR3 DNA: TGTGCCAGCAGCATGGACGGTGGGTCAGATACGCAGTATTTT. Protein: CASSMDGGSDTQYF.

This chain connects TRBV28 to TRBJ2-7; TRBD1 matches 9 bases. Germline lookup yields CDR1 MDHEN and CDR2 SYDVKM. The ends lost 1 base at V and 6 bases at J; junction bases unmatched: 4. CDR3 length equals 14 residues. The CDR3 spells CASSLLGQGSEQYF. The CDR3 region has the DNA TGTGCCAGCAGTTTATTGGGACAGGGTAGCGAGCAGTACTTC.